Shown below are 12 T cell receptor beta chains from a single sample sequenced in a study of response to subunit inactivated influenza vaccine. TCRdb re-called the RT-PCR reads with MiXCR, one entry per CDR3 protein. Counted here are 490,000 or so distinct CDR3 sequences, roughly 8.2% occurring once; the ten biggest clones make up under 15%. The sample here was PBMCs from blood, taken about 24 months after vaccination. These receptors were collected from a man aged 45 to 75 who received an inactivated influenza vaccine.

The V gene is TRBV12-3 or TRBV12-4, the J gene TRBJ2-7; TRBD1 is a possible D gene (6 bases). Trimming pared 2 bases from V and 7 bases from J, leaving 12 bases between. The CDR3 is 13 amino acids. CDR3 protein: CASSLSGGGEQYF. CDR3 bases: TGTGCCAGCAGTTTAAGTGGGGGCGGAGAGCAGTACTTC.

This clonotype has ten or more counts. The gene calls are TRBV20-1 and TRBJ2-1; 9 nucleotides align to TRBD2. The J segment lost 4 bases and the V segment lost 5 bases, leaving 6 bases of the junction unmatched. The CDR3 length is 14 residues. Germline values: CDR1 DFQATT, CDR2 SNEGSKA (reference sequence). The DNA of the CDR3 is TGCAGTGCTGATAGCGGGAGAGAGTACAATGAGCAGTTCTTC. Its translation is CSADSGREYNEQFF.

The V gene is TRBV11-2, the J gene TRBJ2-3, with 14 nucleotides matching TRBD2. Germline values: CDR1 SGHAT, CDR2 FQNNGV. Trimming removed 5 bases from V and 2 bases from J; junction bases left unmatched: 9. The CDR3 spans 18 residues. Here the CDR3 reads CASSKQLTSGGATDTQYF. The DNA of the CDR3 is TGTGCCAGCAGCAAACAACTGACTAGCGGGGGGGCCACAGATACGCAGTATTTT. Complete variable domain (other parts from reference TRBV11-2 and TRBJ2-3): EAGVAQSPRYKIIEKRQSVAFWCNPISGHATLYWYQQILGQGPKLLIQFQNNGVVDDSQLPKDRFSAERLKGVDSTLKIQPAKLEDSAVYLCASSKQLTSGGATDTQYFGPGTRLTVL.

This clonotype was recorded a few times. CDR3 nucleotide sequence: TGCAGTGCTAGAGATTTATTGCGGGGGGTAGGAGATACGCAGTATTTT. This encodes CSARDLLRGVGDTQYF. The chain combines TRBV20-1 with TRBJ2-3; TRBD2 agrees at 8 bases. V gave up 0 bases and J gave up 5 bases; unmatched junction bases: 10. CDR1 and CDR2 from the germline V gene are DFQATT and SNEGSKA (reference sequence). The CDR3 covers 16 residues.

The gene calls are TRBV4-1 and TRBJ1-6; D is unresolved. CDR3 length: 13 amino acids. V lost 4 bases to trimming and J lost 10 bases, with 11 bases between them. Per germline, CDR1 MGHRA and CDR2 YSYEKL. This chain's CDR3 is CASSPQFASPLHF. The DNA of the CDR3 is TGCGCCAGCAGCCCCCAGTTTGCGTCACCCCTCCACTTT.

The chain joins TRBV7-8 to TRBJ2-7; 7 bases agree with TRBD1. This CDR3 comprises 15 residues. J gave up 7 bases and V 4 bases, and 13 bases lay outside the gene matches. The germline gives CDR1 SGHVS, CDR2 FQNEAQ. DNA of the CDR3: TGTGCCAGCAGCTCTCTGACAGGGAAAAGCCCTGAGCAGTACTTC. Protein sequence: CASSSLTGKSPEQYF.

The CDR3 coding sequence is TGTGCCACCAGTGGAACGGAAAACATTCAGTACTTC. Its protein is CATSGTENIQYF. The J gene is TRBJ2-4, the V gene TRBV24-1, with D uncertain. V was pared by 5 bases and J by 5 bases, with 6 bases between. Looked up from germline, CDR1 is KGHDR and CDR2 is SFDVKD. This CDR3 is built from 12 residues.

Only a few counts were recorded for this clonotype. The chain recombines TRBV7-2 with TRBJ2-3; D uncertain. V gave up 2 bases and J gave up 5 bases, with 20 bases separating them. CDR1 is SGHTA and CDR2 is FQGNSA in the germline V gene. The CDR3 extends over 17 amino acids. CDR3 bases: TGTGCCAGCAGCTTACAATATTCATTAGGTTACGGAGATACGCAGTATTTT. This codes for CASSLQYSLGYGDTQYF.

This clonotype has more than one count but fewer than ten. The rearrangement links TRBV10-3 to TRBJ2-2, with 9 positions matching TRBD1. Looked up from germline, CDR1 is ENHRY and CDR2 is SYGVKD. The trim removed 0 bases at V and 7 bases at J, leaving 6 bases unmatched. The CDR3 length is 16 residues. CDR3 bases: TGTGCCATCAGTGAGTCCGGGACAGGGTTGGACGGGGAGCTGTTTTTT. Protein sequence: CAISESGTGLDGELFF.

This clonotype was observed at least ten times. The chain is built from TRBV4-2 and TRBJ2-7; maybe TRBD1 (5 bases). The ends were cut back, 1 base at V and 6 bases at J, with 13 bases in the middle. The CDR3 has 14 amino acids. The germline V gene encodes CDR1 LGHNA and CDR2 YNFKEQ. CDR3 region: CASSQVEPGSEQYF. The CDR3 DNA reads TGTGCCAGCAGCCAAGTTGAACCAGGGTCCGAGCAGTACTTC.

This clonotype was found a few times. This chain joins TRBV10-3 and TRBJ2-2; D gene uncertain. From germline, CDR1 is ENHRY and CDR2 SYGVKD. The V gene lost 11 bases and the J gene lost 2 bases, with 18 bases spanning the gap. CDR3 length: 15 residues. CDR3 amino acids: CAAHKAQTNTGELFF. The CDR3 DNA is TGTGCCGCACACAAGGCCCAGACTAACACCGGGGAGCTGTTTTTT.

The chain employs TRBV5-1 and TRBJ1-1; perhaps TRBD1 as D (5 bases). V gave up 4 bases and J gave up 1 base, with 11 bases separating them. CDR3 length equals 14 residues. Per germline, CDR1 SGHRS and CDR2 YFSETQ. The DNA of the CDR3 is TGCGCCAGCAGCCAAACGAGGGGGAACACTGAAGCTTTCTTT. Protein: CASSQTRGNTEAFF.